The rows below give T cell receptor beta chains drawn from one sample of a study of cytomegalovirus exposure and HLA in healthy donors. Repertoires were generated with immunoSEQ multiplex PCR, while TCRdb's copy carries only in-frame clones and drops some. Of around 150,000 clones in the sample, about 81% are singletons; the top ten hold approximately 2%. The sample consisted of PBMCs. All receptors come from a woman aged 18-29 years in good health and CMV-seronegative. CDR3s include the opening cysteine and the closing phenylalanine or tryptophan. Each record gives: V gene, D gene, clone size, J gene, CDR3 protein, CDR3 DNA. A D gene is named only where the DNA matches it firmly. Expanded clones get a size class; other rows say once, few or many, or leave the size out.

TRBV7-2	TRBD2	.	TRBJ2-2	CASSARLAGAHGLFF	TGTGCCAGCAGCGCTCGACTAGCGGGGGCCCATGGGCTGTTTTTT
TRBV11-3	.	.	TRBJ2-1	CASSPGLLNEQFF	TGTGCCAGCAGCCCGGGACTCCTCAATGAGCAGTTCTTC
TRBV19	.	.	TRBJ1-2	CASSNREGYGYTF	TGTGCCAGTAGTAACAGGGAGGGCTATGGCTACACCTTC
TRBV13	TRBD1	.	TRBJ1-4	CASSITGTGDNEKLFF	TGTGCCAGCAGCATCACCGGGACAGGTGATAATGAAAAACTGTTTTTT
TRBV19	.	.	TRBJ1-1	CASSIGPPVGGDTEAFF	TGTGCCAGTAGTATAGGGCCCCCCGTTGGGGGGGACACTGAAGCTTTCTTT
TRBV15	.	.	TRBJ2-1	CATSRVVGRDNEQFF	TGTGCCACCAGCAGAGTGGTAGGGCGGGACAATGAGCAGTTCTTC
TRBV14	TRBD2	.	TRBJ2-7	CASSQDGGLAGQEQYF	TGTGCCAGCAGCCAAGATGGGGGACTAGCGGGACAAGAGCAGTACTTC
TRBV4-2	TRBD2	.	TRBJ2-3	CASSQALAGATDTQYF	TGTGCCAGCAGCCAAGCACTAGCGGGCGCCACAGATACGCAGTATTTT
TRBV19	TRBD1	.	TRBJ1-2	CASKIGQEEIHGYTF	TGTGCCAGTAAGATCGGACAGGAGGAAATCCATGGCTACACCTTC
TRBV19	TRBD1	.	TRBJ2-6	CASRPDRAGANVLTF	TGCGCCAGTAGGCCTGACAGGGCTGGGGCCAACGTCCTGACTTTC
TRBV2	.	.	TRBJ2-7	CASNLDRSYEQYF	TGTGCCAGCAATTTAGACAGATCCTACGAGCAGTACTTC
TRBV4-1	TRBD2	.	TRBJ2-3	CASSPGTSGRGDTQYF	TGCGCCAGCAGCCCCGGGACTAGCGGGAGAGGAGATACGCAGTATTTT
TRBV6-5	.	.	TRBJ1-4	CASSYQPAGAEKLFF	TGTGCCAGCAGTTACCAACCGGCAGGGGCTGAAAAACTGTTTTTT
TRBV28	TRBD1	once	TRBJ1-5	CASSLSGTGDKPQHF	TGTGCCAGCAGTTTATCGGGGACAGGTGATAAGCCCCAGCATTTT
TRBV7-9	TRBD2	.	TRBJ2-1	CASSPGGLAAYNEQFF	TGTGCCAGCAGCCCAGGCGGCCTAGCGGCGTACAATGAGCAGTTCTTC
TRBV15	.	.	TRBJ2-3	CATSRDRVPSTDTQYF	TGTGCCACCAGCAGAGACAGGGTACCTAGCACAGATACGCAGTATTTT
TRBV6-1	.	.	TRBJ2-1	CASSDGGSYNEQFF	TGTGCCAGCAGTGATGGGGGGTCCTACAATGAGCAGTTCTTC
TRBV7-8	.	.	TRBJ1-6	CASTSLGTGDSPLHF	TGTGCCAGCACCTCGTTAGGGACTGGGGACTCACCCCTCCACTTT
TRBV28	TRBD1	.	TRBJ2-5	CASNTPRQGAETQYF	TGTGCCAGCAACACCCCCCGACAGGGGGCAGAGACCCAGTACTTC
TRBV5-1	TRBD2	few	TRBJ2-1	CASSPFGTSGYNEQFF	TGCGCCAGCAGCCCCTTTGGGACTAGCGGGTACAATGAGCAGTTCTTC
TRBV15	TRBD2	.	TRBJ2-7	CATSRGWTSGSRYEQYF	TGTGCCACCAGCAGAGGATGGACTAGCGGGAGTAGATACGAGCAGTACTTC
TRBV2	TRBD1	.	TRBJ1-4	CASGTGHNEKLFF	TGTGCCAGCGGGACAGGGCATAATGAAAAACTGTTTTTT
TRBV28	.	.	TRBJ1-5	CASRGQRHQPQHF	TGTGCCAGCAGGGGGCAGAGGCATCAGCCCCAGCATTTT
TRBV10-3	TRBD1	many	TRBJ1-3	CAISDLIRDRGNTIYF	TGTGCCATCAGTGATTTGATCCGGGACAGGGGAAACACCATATATTTT
TRBV9	TRBD2	few	TRBJ2-5	CASSATSGEETQYF	TGTGCCAGCAGCGCGACTAGCGGGGAAGAGACCCAGTACTTC
TRBV13	.	.	TRBJ2-5	CASSLLETQYF	TGTGCCAGCAGCTTACTGGAGACCCAGTACTTC
TRBV5-1	.	.	TRBJ2-6	CASSLGHSGANVLTF	TGCGCCAGCAGCTTGGGACACTCTGGGGCCAACGTCCTGACTTTC
TRBV5-6	TRBD2	few	TRBJ2-1	CASSLLGLAGRSYNEQFF	TGTGCCAGCAGCTTGCTTGGACTAGCGGGAAGGTCCTACAATGAGCAGTTCTTC
TRBV19	.	.	TRBJ2-5	CASSTGNSETQYF	TGTGCCAGTAGTACGGGGAATTCGGAGACCCAGTACTTC
TRBV4-1	.	.	TRBJ1-5	CASSQDRGFAGNQPQHF	TGCGCCAGCAGCCAAGATAGAGGGTTCGCGGGCAATCAGCCCCAGCATTTT
TRBV28	.	.	TRBJ2-2	CASSLRTANTGELFF	TGTGCCAGCAGTCTGAGGACAGCAAACACCGGGGAGCTGTTTTTT
TRBV18	.	.	TRBJ2-2	CASSRLYRENTGELFF	TGTGCCAGCTCACGGCTTTACAGGGAGAACACCGGGGAGCTGTTTTTT
TRBV18	.	once	TRBJ2-2	CASSPLAEVTGELFF	TGTGCCAGCTCACCACTAGCGGAGGTGACCGGGGAGCTGTTTTTT
TRBV2	.	.	TRBJ2-2	CASSDAFGGELFF	TGTGCCAGCAGTGACGCGTTCGGCGGGGAGCTGTTTTTT
TRBV6-5	.	.	TRBJ2-1	CASRNRDSTYNEQFF	TGTGCCAGCAGGAACCGGGACTCGACCTACAATGAGCAGTTCTTC
TRBV19	.	once	TRBJ2-2	CASSLGENTGELFF	TGTGCCAGTAGCCTGGGAGAGAACACCGGGGAGCTGTTTTTT
TRBV4-2	TRBD2	few	TRBJ2-1	CASSQDQASTSGSDEQFF	TGTGCCAGCAGCCAAGATCAAGCTTCGACTAGCGGGAGCGATGAGCAGTTCTTC
TRBV6-6	.	.	TRBJ2-7	CASLSSGSYEQYF	TGTGCCAGTTTGTCGAGCGGTTCCTACGAGCAGTACTTC
TRBV5-5	.	.	TRBJ1-1	CASSFLRRNTEAFF	TGTGCCAGCAGCTTCTTGAGGAGGAATACTGAAGCTTTCTTT
TRBV5-1	TRBD1	.	TRBJ1-1	CASSAQGQANTEAFF	TGCGCCAGCAGCGCCCAGGGACAGGCGAACACTGAAGCTTTCTTT
TRBV10-3	TRBD2	.	TRBJ2-1	CAISERVAGWNEQFF	TGTGCCATCAGTGAGAGGGTAGCGGGATGGAATGAGCAGTTCTTC
TRBV6-1	TRBD1	few	TRBJ2-7	CASSELGGTGGYEQYF	TGTGCCAGCAGTGAATTGGGGGGGACAGGGGGCTACGAGCAGTACTTC
TRBV4-1	TRBD1	once	TRBJ1-2	CASSQVTGDYGYTF	TGCGCCAGCAGCCAAGTGACAGGGGACTATGGCTACACCTTC
TRBV5-1	.	.	TRBJ1-5	CASSLSWEGQPQHF	TGCGCCAGCAGCTTGAGCTGGGAGGGTCAGCCCCAGCATTTT
TRBV30	TRBD1	.	TRBJ1-6	CAWNWDRGNSPLHF	TGTGCCTGGAATTGGGACAGGGGGAATTCACCCCTCCACTTT
TRBV15	.	.	TRBJ1-6	CATSRELDNNSPLHF	TGTGCCACCAGCAGAGAGCTGGACAACAATTCACCCCTCCACTTT
TRBV27	.	.	TRBJ1-1	CASSFTGSNTEAFF	TGTGCCAGCAGTTTCACAGGGTCGAACACTGAAGCTTTCTTT
TRBV18	TRBD1	.	TRBJ1-2	CASSPPIAGGNYGYTF	TGTGCCAGCTCACCACCGATCGCAGGGGGCAACTATGGCTACACCTTC
TRBV7-2	TRBD2	few	TRBJ2-5	CASSGLAGGRRETQYF	TGTGCCAGCAGCGGACTAGCGGGGGGGCGCCGAGAGACCCAGTACTTC
TRBV6-6	TRBD1	.	TRBJ1-1	CASSYSGTGPTEAFF	TGTGCCAGCAGTTACTCGGGGACAGGTCCGACTGAAGCTTTCTTT
TRBV9	.	few	TRBJ2-7	CASSVESGGTYEQYF	TGTGCCAGCAGCGTAGAATCGGGCGGGACCTACGAGCAGTACTTC
TRBV6-6	.	.	TRBJ1-2	CASSSDKDYGYTF	TGTGCCAGTAGTAGTGACAAAGACTATGGCTACACCTTC
TRBV5-1	.	few	TRBJ1-1	CASSLTTNTEAFF	TGCGCCAGCAGCTTGACAACGAACACTGAAGCTTTCTTT
TRBV11-2	TRBD1	.	TRBJ2-5	CASSHGQGANLGETQYF	TGTGCCAGCAGTCATGGACAGGGGGCAAATTTGGGGGAGACCCAGTACTTC
TRBV5-1	TRBD2	few	TRBJ2-1	CASSPGLAGGLYNEQFF	TGCGCCAGCAGCCCTGGACTAGCGGGGGGCCTCTACAATGAGCAGTTCTTC
TRBV5-1	.	.	TRBJ1-1	CASSLGRQPNTEAFF	TGCGCCAGCAGCTTGGGGAGACAGCCGAACACTGAAGCTTTCTTT
TRBV5-1	TRBD1	.	TRBJ1-2	CASSLNRGGNNYGYTF	TGCGCCAGCAGCTTGAACAGGGGCGGTAATAACTATGGCTACACCTTC
TRBV5-1	.	.	TRBJ1-6	CASSLWPTGLCSPLHF	TGCGCCAGCAGCTTGTGGCCAACAGGGTTGTGTTCACCCCTCCACTTT
TRBV28	TRBD1	.	TRBJ1-5	CASSLAGGNQPQHF	TGTGCCAGCAGTTTAGCAGGGGGCAACCAGCCCCAGCATTTT
TRBV18	.	.	TRBJ1-2	CASSPGSTVYGYTF	TGTGCCAGCTCACCCGGGTCCACCGTTTATGGCTACACCTTC